Detailed here is one TCR beta chain. Its antigen is currently unknown. This CDR3 comprises 14 residues. Germline values: CDR1 DFQATT, CDR2 SNEGSKA (reference sequence). The V and J ends lost 0 bases and 2 bases respectively, with 10 bases between them. These data come from a study of blood T cells in healthy people across ages. General study findings and limits: More naive CD4+ cells and higher diversity were found in long-lived than in aged donors. Samples with more naive T cells showed higher observed beta diversity.

Healthy Caucasian individuals from Russia aged about 6 to 90 served as donors. Sample-barcoded 5' priming and a J-beta primer mix drove a second PCR of roughly 6 to 12 cycles. A template-switch adaptor containing 12 random nucleotides labeled each cDNA molecule. Each CDR3 protein gets one entry after TCRdb re-called the 5' RACE reads with MiXCR. Among about 1.7 million distinct CDR3 sequences listed, roughly 28% were seen once. The receptor comes from a woman between 25 and 40 years old in good health. Material for sequencing was blood. V is TRBV20-1 and J is TRBJ2-5, with D perhaps matching TRBD1 or TRBD2 (5 bases each). The CDR3 sequence is CSARDLGEQETQYF. CDR3 nucleotide sequence: TGCAGTGCTAGAGATCTAGGGGAGCAAGAGACCCAGTACTTC.